A selection of T cell receptor beta chains follows, all from one sample in a study of blood T cell repertoires in COVID-19. Only in-frame clones appear in the TCRdb table, and some are missing; sequencing was by immunoSEQ multiplex PCR. This table has about 380,000 clones, around 90% appearing once. What was sequenced was PBMCs or T cells enriched from blood (not recorded which). The receptors derive from a woman aged 18-29 years who had recovered from COVID-19. Each CDR3 is given with its conserved first and last residue. A D gene is named only where the DNA matches it firmly. Expanded clones get a size class; other rows say once, few or many, or leave the size out.

cdr3_aa cdr3_nt clone_size v_call d_call j_call
CASRKVRTGAYEQYF TGTGCCAGCAGGAAGGTCAGGACAGGGGCCTACGAGCAGTACTTC NA TRBV6-5 TRBD1 TRBJ2-7
CASSILQGRPQYF TGTGCCAGCAGCATCTTACAGGGGAGGCCGCAGTACTTC NA TRBV11-1 NA TRBJ2-7
CASRGTGQNTEAFF TGCGCCAGCCGTGGGACAGGGCAGAACACTGAAGCTTTCTTT NA TRBV4-3 TRBD1 TRBJ1-1
CASSPVTVAVKANYGYTF TGTGCCAGCTCACCTGTCACCGTGGCGGTTAAAGCTAACTATGGCTACACCTTC NA TRBV18 NA TRBJ1-2
CASSQPQAHGYTF TGTGCCAGCAGCCAGCCACAGGCCCATGGCTACACCTTC NA TRBV11-2 NA TRBJ1-2
CASRRGLGEPQHF TGTGCCAGCCGCAGGGGTCTCGGGGAGCCCCAGCATTTT once TRBV25-1 NA TRBJ1-5
CASRVQGFTYNSPLHF TGTGCCAGTAGAGTACAGGGGTTTACCTATAATTCACCCCTCCACTTT NA TRBV19 TRBD1 TRBJ1-6
CASRLQGIVTDTQYF TGCGCCAGCAGACTACAGGGGATTGTAACAGATACGCAGTATTTT NA TRBV5-1 TRBD1 TRBJ2-3
CASSRTVQGGGYTF TGCGCCAGCAGCCGGACAGTCCAAGGGGGTGGCTACACCTTC once TRBV5-1 NA TRBJ1-2
CASGLAPRWDRAPNTEAFF TGTGCTAGTGGTTTGGCTCCCAGATGGGACAGGGCCCCGAACACTGAAGCTTTCTTT NA TRBV12-5 TRBD1 TRBJ1-1
CSVEDQGEWYGYTF TGCAGCGTTGAAGATCAGGGGGAATGGTATGGCTACACCTTC NA TRBV29-1 TRBD1 TRBJ1-2
CASSYYGGDETQYF TGTGCCAGCAGTTACTACGGGGGGGATGAGACCCAGTACTTC few TRBV6-6 TRBD2 TRBJ2-5
CATSDPRAGVYPYEQYF TGTGCCACCAGTGATCCCCGCGCAGGGGTGTATCCCTACGAGCAGTACTTC NA TRBV24-1 NA TRBJ2-7
CASSPSTGTGNTIYF TGTGCCAGCAGCCCCTCAACAGGGACTGGAAACACCATATATTTT once TRBV4-2 NA TRBJ1-3
CASSLDRDGTEAFF TGCGCCAGCAGCTTGGACAGGGATGGAACTGAAGCTTTCTTT once TRBV5-1 NA TRBJ1-1
CASLPGGNTGELFF TGTGCCAGCTTACCCGGGGGGAACACCGGGGAGCTGTTTTTT NA TRBV28 NA TRBJ2-2
CASSFLGGNQPQHF TGTGCCAGCAGTTTCCTGGGAGGCAATCAGCCCCAGCATTTT NA TRBV27 NA TRBJ1-5
CASSFTSGGAHEQYF TGTGCCAGCAGCTTTACTAGCGGGGGGGCGCACGAGCAGTACTTC NA TRBV7-9 TRBD2 TRBJ2-7
CASRPAVGSRGNTIYF TGTGCCAGCAGACCCGCGGTCGGTTCGCGAGGAAACACCATATATTTT NA TRBV7-2 NA TRBJ1-3
CASRPRPSSYNSPLHF TGTGCCAGCAGGCCCCGCCCGAGCTCCTATAATTCACCCCTCCACTTT once TRBV5-5 NA TRBJ1-6
CASSPPGTGRDGYTF TGTGCCAGCTCACCACCCGGGACAGGGCGGGATGGCTACACCTTC once TRBV18 TRBD1 TRBJ1-2
CASSSTALNTEAFF TGTGCCAGCAGCTCGACAGCCTTGAACACTGAAGCTTTCTTT NA TRBV7-8 NA TRBJ1-1
CASSLDGIGSYNEQFF TGCGCCAGCAGCTTGGATGGAATCGGGTCCTACAATGAGCAGTTCTTC once TRBV5-1 NA TRBJ2-1
CASSPVSSGNTIYF TGTGCCAGCAGCCCCGTTAGCTCTGGAAACACCATATATTTT NA TRBV7-9 NA TRBJ1-3
CATSDNPGQGGSTEAFF TGTGCCACCAGTGACAACCCGGGACAGGGAGGGAGCACTGAAGCTTTCTTT NA TRBV24-1 TRBD1 TRBJ1-1
CASRSQGARDEQFF TGTGCCAGCCGGTCACAGGGGGCTAGGGATGAGCAGTTCTTC NA TRBV7-2 TRBD1 TRBJ2-1
CATRKAGTGGFKCVLNSNQPQHF TGTGCCACCAGAAAAGCCGGGACAGGGGGCTTTAAGTGTGTCCTAAATAGCAATCAGCCCCAGCATTTT NA TRBV24-1 TRBD1 TRBJ1-5
CASSVHPTAGDTQYF TGTGCCAGCAGCGTTCACCCCACAGCGGGAGATACGCAGTATTTT NA TRBV9 NA TRBJ2-3
CASSLAGASGGAREQFF TGTGCCAGCAGCTTGGCCGGGGCTAGCGGGGGGGCCCGTGAGCAGTTCTTC NA TRBV5-4 TRBD2 TRBJ2-1
CASSLPDSAAQHF TGTGCCAGCAGTTTACCAGACAGCGCGGCCCAGCATTTT NA TRBV28 NA TRBJ1-5
CASSWDRANYGYTF TGTGCCAGCAGCTGGGACAGGGCAAACTATGGCTACACCTTC NA TRBV5-5 TRBD1 TRBJ1-2
CASSTVAPGLNTEAFF TGTGCCAGCAGTACCGTCGCGCCAGGGTTGAACACTGAAGCTTTCTTT few TRBV25-1 NA TRBJ1-1
CASIRTGRNSPLHF TGTGCCAGCATACGGACAGGGAGAAATTCACCCCTCCACTTT NA TRBV28 TRBD1 TRBJ1-6
CASSSGTPYGYTF TGTGCCAGCAGTAGCGGGACACCCTATGGCTACACCTTC NA TRBV6-5 NA TRBJ1-2
CASSYERRTSTDTQYF TGTGCCAGCAGTTACGAGCGCAGAACTAGCACAGATACGCAGTATTTT NA TRBV6-2/TRBV6-3 NA TRBJ2-3
CASSQGQWDQPQHF TGTGCCAGCAGCCAGGGACAGTGGGATCAGCCCCAGCATTTT NA TRBV3-1/TRBV3-2 TRBD1 TRBJ1-5
CATSTGLPGQGNQPQHF TGTGCCACCAGCACCGGCCTACCGGGACAGGGAAATCAGCCCCAGCATTTT NA TRBV15 TRBD1 TRBJ1-5
CASSQDQEGASYNEQFF TGTGCCAGCAGCCAAGATCAGGAGGGGGCTTCCTACAATGAGCAGTTCTTC NA TRBV4-2 NA TRBJ2-1
CASSPQENTEAFF TGTGCCAGCAGCCCACAGGAGAACACTGAAGCTTTCTTT NA TRBV6-5 NA TRBJ1-1
CASSESRTGGNGYTF TGTGCCAGCAGTGAATCCCGGACAGGGGGCAATGGCTACACCTTC once TRBV6-1 TRBD1 TRBJ1-2
CASRRLAGGSYNEQFF TGTGCCAGCAGACGACTAGCGGGGGGCTCCTACAATGAGCAGTTCTTC NA TRBV7-2 TRBD2 TRBJ2-1
CASSPGLPRGTQYF TGTGCCAGCAGTCCCGGACTCCCACGGGGGACCCAGTACTTC NA TRBV28 NA TRBJ2-5